The 21 T cell receptor beta chains below were found in one sample sequenced in a study of T cell changes during pregnancy in multiple sclerosis (dated by TCRdb to the late 2010s). Libraries came from the immunoSEQ multiplex PCR assay. Entries here come from immuneACCESS through TCRdb and include only in-frame sequences with V and J called. Some clones fail to appear in such tables; in the studies checked, an unresolved V gene covers under half of the shortfall, and the cause of the remainder is unknown. The table for this sample lists fewer than 150,000 clones; 90% to 96% of them were counted only once. The ten largest account for around 0.4% of the sample. The sequencing here drew on peripheral blood, taken after pregnancy. Every receptor here comes from a female donor with multiple sclerosis, enrolled in a pregnancy study.

This clone was seen just once. CDR3 protein: CASSPGTGALREKLFF. As DNA, the CDR3 is TGTGCCAGTAGCCCCGGGACAGGGGCCCTTAGGGAAAAACTGTTTTTT. The chain has TRBV19 and TRBJ1-4, with 10 bases identical to TRBD1. CDR1 LNHDA and CDR2 SQIVND come from the germline V gene (reference sequence). The V and J ends lost 6 bases and 8 bases, in that order; junction bases with no gene match: 12. The CDR3 covers 16 residues.

The V gene is TRBV19, the J gene TRBJ2-7; 10 bases are a match to TRBD1. This CDR3 region has 15 residues. Trimming removed 4 bases from V and 1 base from J; junction bases left unmatched: 4. CDR1 LNHDA and CDR2 SQIVND come from the germline V gene (reference sequence). CDR3 bases: TGTGCCAGTAGTAAGACAGGGGGCCTTTCCTACGAGCAGTACTTC. Its translation is CASSKTGGLSYEQYF.

The chain uses TRBV28 and TRBJ2-2; 8 bases fit TRBD2. Germline assignment: CDR1 MDHEN and CDR2 SYDVKM. J was trimmed by 2 bases and V by 3 bases; bases with no gene match: 8. CDR3 length: 17 residues. The CDR3 loop reads CASSFSGLGFNTGELFF. CDR3 nucleotides: TGTGCCAGCAGTTTCTCGGGACTAGGGTTTAACACCGGGGAGCTGTTTTTT.

The chain carries TRBV7-6 and TRBJ2-7; 8 positions agree with TRBD2. J gave up 5 bases and V 2 bases, and 14 bases lay outside the gene matches. Per germline, CDR1 SGHVS and CDR2 FNYEAQ. This CDR3 comprises 17 residues. CDR3 region: CASSLLSAGGLLDEQYF. The CDR3 DNA sequence: TGTGCCAGCAGCTTACTGTCGGCGGGAGGCCTCCTTGACGAGCAGTACTTC.

The genes are TRBV5-1 and TRBJ2-2; TRBD2 is a possible D gene (6 bases). V was pared by 4 bases and J by 1 base, with 14 bases between. CDR3 length: 16 residues. Germline V gives CDR1 SGHRS, CDR2 YFSETQ. CDR3 protein: CASSPFGGGNTGELFF. CDR3 bases: TGCGCCAGCAGCCCCTTTGGGGGAGGGAACACCGGGGAGCTGTTTTTT. Based on the CDR3 plus reference TRBV5-1 and TRBJ2-2, the full variable domain is KAGVTQTPRYLIKTRGQQVTLSCSPISGHRSVSWYQQTPGQGLQFLFEYFSETQRNKGNFPGRFSGRQFSNSRSEMNVSTLELGDSALYLCASSPFGGGNTGELFFGEGSRLTVL.

The genes are TRBV7-6 and TRBJ2-1, with D maybe TRBD2 (5 bases). The length of the CDR3 is 14 residues. The germline CDR1 and CDR2 sequences are SGHVS and FNYEAQ. Trimming shortened V by 0 bases and J by 6 bases, and 9 bases separated the two germline ends. CDR3: CASSLAGASNEQFF. The CDR3 nucleotides are TGTGCCAGCAGCTTAGCGGGAGCTTCCAATGAGCAGTTCTTC.

The chain couples TRBV11-2 to TRBJ2-3, with a weak D call TRBD2 (6 bases). CDR3 length equals 12 residues. Trimming shortened V by 6 bases and J by 3 bases, and 7 bases separated the two germline ends. Per germline, CDR1 SGHAT and CDR2 FQNNGV. CDR3: CASRSGTDTQYF. The CDR3 DNA reads as TGTGCCAGCAGAAGCGGGACAGATACGCAGTATTTT.

The chain employs TRBV4-2 and TRBJ1-2, with TRBD1 matching over 7 bases. Germline V gives CDR1 LGHNA, CDR2 YNFKEQ. CDR3 length: 15 residues. V lost 7 bases, J lost 7 bases, and 15 bases stayed unmatched. This chain's CDR3 is CASTPEIGQAAGYTF. In DNA, the CDR3 is TGTGCCAGCACACCGGAAATTGGACAGGCGGCTGGCTACACCTTC.

The rearrangement uses TRBV30 and TRBJ1-2, with D maybe TRBD1 (5 bases). Germline-derived CDR1 and CDR2 are GTSNPN and SVGIG (reference sequence). The CDR3 runs to 15 residues. Trimming removed 4 bases from V and 4 bases from J, with 19 bases in between. The CDR3: CAWTETSGGVYGYTF. CDR3 DNA sequence: TGTGCCTGGACCGAAACCTCGGGGGGGGTCTATGGCTACACCTTC.

V and J are TRBV30 and TRBJ1-1; 11 bases align to TRBD1. The CDR3 is made up of 12 amino acids. From germline, CDR1 is GTSNPN and CDR2 SVGIG (reference sequence). The V and J ends lost 8 bases and 4 bases, in that order; junction bases with no gene match: 3. The CDR3 loop is CAGDRGGTEAFF. The CDR3 coding sequence is TGTGCCGGGGACAGGGGGGGCACTGAAGCTTTCTTT.

CDR3 DNA sequence: TGTGCCAGCTCACCACCGACAGGGGGCAGGGAGACCCAGTACTTC. Translated: CASSPPTGGRETQYF. The chain couples TRBV18 to TRBJ2-5, with 10 nucleotides matching TRBD1. Germline-derived CDR1 and CDR2 are KGHSH and LQKENI. CDR3 length: 15 amino acids. V dropped 0 bases and J dropped 5; count of bases not matched to a gene: 3.

The gene calls are TRBV30 and TRBJ2-7, with TRBD2 as a possible D gene (5 bases). Trimming took 2 bases from V and 2 from J, leaving 10 bases between them. This CDR3 comprises 13 residues. CDR1 is GTSNPN, CDR2 SVGIG, per germline (reference sequence). The CDR3 DNA reads TGTGCCTGGAGTTCGGGGATTCCCTACGAGCAGTACTTC. Encoded protein: CAWSSGIPYEQYF. The full variable domain, completed using reference TRBV30 and TRBJ2-7, is SQTIHQWPATLVQPVGSPLSLECTVEGTSNPNLYWYRQAAGRGLQLLFYSVGIGQISSEVPQNLSASRPQDRQFILSSKKLLLSDSGFYLCAWSSGIPYEQYFGPGTRLTVT.

The CDR3 DNA reads TGTGCCAGCAGTTTGTTGCCAGGGGACATCTCGGATGAGCAGTTCTTC. This gives the protein CASSLLPGDISDEQFF. The chain joins TRBV27 to TRBJ2-1, with D tentatively TRBD1 (6 bases). The CDR3 is made up of 16 amino acids. Germline V gives CDR1 MNHEY, CDR2 SMNVEV (reference sequence). Trimming shortened V by 3 bases and J by 8 bases, and 20 bases separated the two germline ends.

The chain joins TRBV6-5 to TRBJ2-7; the match to TRBD1 covers 8 bases. The CDR3 covers 12 residues. J lost 10 bases, V lost 6 bases, and 8 bases had no gene match. Germline lookup yields CDR1 MNHEY and CDR2 SVGAGI. CDR3 DNA: TGTGCCAGCAGCCCCGGACAGGGACGACAGTACTTC. It yields the protein CASSPGQGRQYF.

The chain employs TRBV5-1 and TRBJ2-3; 7 bases fit TRBD1. CDR3 length: 16 residues. The V and J ends lost 3 bases and 4 bases, in that order; junction bases with no gene match: 11. Per the germline V gene, CDR1 is SGHRS and CDR2 is YFSETQ. The CDR3 DNA is TGCGCCAGCAGCTCCACCGGGACAGTCCCGGCAGATACGCAGTATTTT. This gives the protein CASSSTGTVPADTQYF.

The chain recombines TRBV29-1 with TRBJ2-7; D uncertain. Deletions cut 4 bases from V and 2 bases from J, with 9 bases between. The V gene's germline CDR1 is SQVTM and CDR2 ANQGSEA. The CDR3 has 12 amino acids. The CDR3 DNA sequence: TGCAGCGTTGTAGATAGTCCCTACGAGCAGTACTTC. Translating gives CSVVDSPYEQYF.

The chain has TRBV7-2 and TRBJ2-2; 8 bases map to TRBD2. In germline, CDR1 is SGHTA, CDR2 FQGNSA. The J segment lost 5 bases and the V segment lost 0 bases, leaving 11 bases of the junction unmatched. The CDR3 covers 18 residues. The CDR3, as DNA: TGTGCCAGCAGCTTAGCGCTGACTAGCGCTTGGCGGACCGGGGAGCTGTTTTTT. Encoded protein: CASSLALTSAWRTGELFF.

The J gene is TRBJ2-1, the V gene TRBV28, with TRBD2 matching 10 bases. J gave up 8 bases and V 4 bases, and 5 bases lay outside the gene matches. This CDR3 has 14 residues. Germline CDR1 reads MDHEN; CDR2 reads SYDVKM. CDR3 DNA: TGTGCCAGCAGTTATCCCGGGACTAGCGATGAGCAGTTCTTC. Translated: CASSYPGTSDEQFF.

The chain employs TRBV27 and TRBJ1-2; 9 positions match TRBD1. The V gene's germline CDR1 is MNHEY and CDR2 SMNVEV (reference sequence). V gave up 7 bases and J gave up 8 bases; unmatched junction bases: 11. The length of the CDR3 is 14 residues. The CDR3 nucleotides are TGTGCCAGCACCGCGACAGGGGGATTAAAAGGCTACACCTTC. This codes for CASTATGGLKGYTF.

The chain has TRBV6-5 and TRBJ2-7; a weak D match, TRBD1 (6 bases). V gave up 6 bases and J gave up 2 bases, with 11 bases separating them. Germline V lookup: CDR1 MNHEY, CDR2 SVGAGI. This CDR3 is built from 13 residues. CDR3 nucleotides: TGTGCCAGCAGCAGGGGCCATCCCTACGAGCAGTACTTC. Residues: CASSRGHPYEQYF.

V gene TRBV7-6 combines with J gene TRBJ2-1, with 12 nucleotides matching TRBD2. Germline V lookup: CDR1 SGHVS, CDR2 FNYEAQ. This CDR3 spans 15 amino acids. The V gene end was trimmed by 5 bases and the J gene end by 4 bases; junction bases not matched to a gene: 3. CDR3 region: CASSEGLAGYNEQFF. The CDR3 region has the DNA TGTGCCAGCAGCGAAGGACTAGCGGGATACAATGAGCAGTTCTTC.